Listed here is a single T cell receptor beta chain. These data come from a study of T cell changes during pregnancy in multiple sclerosis. Measured with immunoSEQ multiplex PCR; TCRdb has only the in-frame clones, and not every one. The data show under 40,000 clones, with roughly nine tenths seen just once and around 0.4% held by the top ten. Germline V gene sequence: CDR1 GTSNPN, CDR2 SVGIG (reference sequence). This CDR3 has 15 amino acids. V shed 5 bases and J 5 bases; nucleotides not matched to a gene: 10. The sequencing here drew on CD4+ T cells from peripheral blood mononuclear cells, taken in the second trimester of pregnancy. The clonotype originates from a female donor with multiple sclerosis, enrolled in a pregnancy study. The chain recombines TRBV30 with TRBJ1-4; 8 nucleotides line up with TRBD1. The CDR3 protein is CAWLHSGQENEKLFF. CDR3 nucleotides: TGTGCCTGGCTCCACTCGGGACAGGAAAATGAAAAACTGTTTTTT.